This passage covers 31 T cell receptor beta chains from one sample sequenced in a study of blood T cell repertoires in COVID-19. Clones were sequenced by immunoSEQ multiplex PCR, and TCRdb holds only the in-frame ones, with some missing. The sample shows 350,000 to 400,000 clones, 88% of them seen only once. The sample consisted of PBMCs or T cells enriched from blood (not recorded which). Receptor source: a woman under 30 who had recovered from COVID-19.

The rearrangement uses TRBV19 and TRBJ1-1; no clear D gene. V was pared by 2 bases and J by 1 base, with 11 bases between. The CDR3 has 15 residues. Germline loops: CDR1 LNHDA, CDR2 SQIVND (reference sequence). CDR3 nucleotides: TGTGCCAGTAGTATAACCCCGATTAGGAACACTGAAGCTTTCTTT. Translating it yields CASSITPIRNTEAFF. Full variable domain (rest looked up from reference TRBV19 and TRBJ1-1): DGGITQSPKYLFRKEGQNVTLSCEQNLNHDAMYWYRQDPGQGLRLIYYSQIVNDFQKGDIAEGYSVSREKKESFPLTVTSAQKNPTAFYLCASSITPIRNTEAFFGQGTRLTVV.

The CDR3 region is CASSQDRATNYGYTF. The DNA of the CDR3 is TGCGCCAGCAGCCAGGACAGGGCTACTAACTATGGCTACACCTTC. The chain carries TRBV5-1 and TRBJ1-2; 8 nucleotides align to TRBD1. The junction had 5 bases not matched to a gene; V was cut back by 4 bases and J by 0 bases. Germline CDR1 reads SGHRS; CDR2 reads YFSETQ. The CDR3 has 15 residues.

This sequence joins TRBV3-1 (or the pseudogene TRBV3-2) and TRBJ2-1; 8 bases align to TRBD2. The CDR3 has 15 amino acids. The germline CDR1 and CDR2 sequences are LGHDT and YNNKEL (reference sequence). V shed 4 bases and J 4 bases; nucleotides not matched to a gene: 6. The CDR3 is CASSLPAGGYNEQFF. In nucleotides, the CDR3 is TGTGCCAGCAGCCTTCCGGCGGGGGGTTACAATGAGCAGTTCTTC.

The chain employs TRBV6-5 and TRBJ1-5; 7 nucleotides align to TRBD1. This CDR3 has 13 residues. Germline V gives CDR1 MNHEY, CDR2 SVGAGI. Trimming took 2 bases from V and 11 from J; bases not matched to a gene: 6. CDR3 in DNA: TGTGCCAGCAGTTACACAAATCAGGGGGCCCAGCATTTT. Protein: CASSYTNQGAQHF.

The rearrangement joins TRBV5-1 to TRBJ2-1; 10 bases are shared with TRBD2. With V trimmed by 3 bases and J by 4 bases, 4 bases remained unmatched. Germline V gene data show CDR1 as SGHRS and CDR2 as YFSETQ. The CDR3 runs 15 residues. The CDR3 region has the DNA TGCGCCAGCAGCTCCAGCGGGGGGGGATACAATGAGCAGTTCTTC. Translated, it gives CASSSSGGGYNEQFF.

This clone was recorded only once. The J gene is TRBJ2-3, the V gene TRBV4-2; D is perhaps TRBD2 (7 bases). This CDR3 region has 16 residues. Germline lookup yields CDR1 LGHNA and CDR2 YNFKEQ. Trimming stripped 0 bases from V and 2 bases from J, with 12 bases between. The CDR3 coding sequence is TGTGCCAGCAGCCAAGATGGAGGGGGGGCCACAGATACGCAGTATTTT. Its translation: CASSQDGGGATDTQYF.

There are a few counts of this clone. The chain combines TRBV15 with TRBJ1-2; D is undetermined. Trimming pared 5 bases from V and 6 bases from J, leaving 13 bases between. This CDR3 is built from 13 residues. Germline V gives CDR1 LNHNV, CDR2 YYDKDF (reference sequence). CDR3 in amino acids: CATSARGGDGYTF. As DNA, the CDR3 is TGTGCCACCAGCGCTCGGGGTGGGGATGGCTACACCTTC.

The genes are TRBV3-1 (or the pseudogene TRBV3-2) and TRBJ2-1; D might be TRBD1 (5 bases). Trimming left V 4 bases short and J 4 bases short, with 20 bases between. The CDR3 is 17 residues long. Germline V CDR1 and CDR2: LGHDT, YNNKEL (reference sequence). CDR3 nucleotide sequence: TGTGCCAGCAGCCCCGGCCGCGTAGGGGTGGAATACAATGAGCAGTTCTTC. Protein sequence: CASSPGRVGVEYNEQFF.

The CDR3 region has the DNA TGTGCCAGCAACACAGAAACAGGCTCTAACTATGGCTACACCTTC. It specifies CASNTETGSNYGYTF. The genes are TRBV11-2 and TRBJ1-2; a weak D match, TRBD1 (5 bases). Trimming took off 7 bases at V and 0 bases at J, with 15 bases between the two ends. The V gene's germline CDR1 is SGHAT and CDR2 FQNNGV. The CDR3 loop spans 15 amino acids.

The V and J genes are TRBV10-3 and TRBJ2-1; TRBD2 matches at 12 bases. With 10 bases clipped from V and 8 bases from J, the junction kept 9 bases outside the gene matches. Germline V gene sequence: CDR1 ENHRY, CDR2 SYGVKD. This CDR3 has 14 residues. The CDR3 reads CASRTSGEVDEQFF. Written as DNA, the CDR3 is TGTGCCAGTAGGACTAGCGGGGAAGTTGATGAGCAGTTCTTC.

The V call is TRBV29-1, the J call TRBJ2-6; D gene uncertain. From germline, CDR1 is SQVTM and CDR2 ANQGSEA. Trimming took off 4 bases at V and 3 bases at J, with 7 bases between the two ends. The CDR3 consists of 13 residues. Here the CDR3 DNA reads TGCAGCGTTGTACAGTATGGGGCCAACGTCCTGACTTTC. Its protein product is CSVVQYGANVLTF.

The chain recombines TRBV30 with TRBJ1-5; D uncertain. The CDR3 is 13 residues long. V was cut by 2 bases and J by 6 bases, with 11 bases left in between. Per the germline V gene, CDR1 is GTSNPN and CDR2 is SVGIG (reference sequence). The CDR3 bases are TGTGCCTGGAGTAGCGGGAGTACTCAGCCCCAGCATTTT. Its translation is CAWSSGSTQPQHF. Using reference TRBV30 and TRBJ1-5 for the parts outside the CDR3, the full variable domain is SQTIHQWPATLVQPVGSPLSLECTVEGTSNPNLYWYRQAAGRGLQLLFYSVGIGQISSEVPQNLSASRPQDRQFILSSKKLLLSDSGFYLCAWSSGSTQPQHFGDGTRLSIL.

This chain connects TRBV9 to TRBJ2-3; D is possibly TRBD1 (5 bases). Trimming shortened V by 0 bases and J by 0 bases, and 8 bases separated the two germline ends. This CDR3 has 15 residues. Germline values: CDR1 SGDLS, CDR2 YYNGEE. CDR3 residues: CASSVEGISTDTQYF. CDR3 DNA sequence: TGTGCCAGCAGCGTAGAGGGGATCAGCACAGATACGCAGTATTTT.

A few counts support this clone. V usage is TRBV28 and J usage is TRBJ1-2; 8 positions agree with TRBD1. The V segment lost 6 bases and the J segment 8 bases; nucleotides outside the gene matches: 5. The CDR3 has 12 amino acids. Germline CDR1 is MDHEN and CDR2 is SYDVKM. CDR3: CASRRTGYGYTF. CDR3 in DNA: TGTGCCAGCAGGCGGACAGGGTACGGCTACACCTTC.

The V and J genes are TRBV28 and TRBJ2-1, with 7 positions matching TRBD1. The CDR3 runs 16 residues. Germline V gene lookup returns CDR1 MDHEN and CDR2 SYDVKM. V trimming: 4 bases; J trimming: 5 bases; junction bases outside the gene matches: 11. The CDR3 loop is CASSSRRTGNDNEQFF. CDR3 nucleotides: TGTGCCAGCAGTTCCAGGCGGACAGGAAACGACAATGAGCAGTTCTTC.

About this clone itself: Additional DNA sequences in this sample encode the identical CDR3. The chain joins TRBV5-4 to TRBJ2-7; D is perhaps TRBD2 (5 bases). Trimming took 4 bases from V and 1 from J, leaving 15 bases between them. CDR3 size: 15 residues. Germline assignment: CDR1 SGHNT and CDR2 YYREEE (reference sequence). The CDR3 nucleotides are TGTGCCAGCAGCCCCGACGGAGGCGGGTCCTACGAGCAGTACTTC. Protein sequence: CASSPDGGGSYEQYF.

In this sample, this clone turned up once. The chain carries TRBV7-2 and TRBJ2-3; D might be TRBD1 (6 bases). The CDR3 has 16 amino acids. The V gene's germline CDR1 is SGHTA and CDR2 FQGNSA. The V gene lost 5 bases and the J gene lost 3 bases, with 18 bases spanning the gap. The CDR3 spells CASSRTGSAWTDTQYF. The CDR3 DNA reads as TGTGCCAGCAGCCGCACAGGGTCGGCGTGGACAGATACGCAGTATTTT. The full variable domain, completed using reference TRBV7-2 and TRBJ2-3, is GAGVSQSPSNKVTEKGKDVELRCDPISGHTALYWYRQSLGQGLEFLIYFQGNSAPDKSGLPSDRFSAERTGGSVSTLTIQRTQQEDSAVYLCASSRTGSAWTDTQYFGPGTRLTVL.

The chain joins TRBV4-3 to TRBJ1-2, with 7 bases matching TRBD1. Germline CDR1 reads LGHNA; CDR2 reads YSLEER. There are 15 residues in the CDR3. V dropped 2 bases and J dropped 2; count of bases not matched to a gene: 5. The CDR3 loop is CASSQTRQGNYGYTF. CDR3 nucleotides: TGCGCCAGCAGCCAAACCCGACAGGGAAACTATGGCTACACCTTC.

The chain couples TRBV12-3 or TRBV12-4 to TRBJ1-2, with D perhaps TRBD1 (5 bases). This CDR3 is built from 13 residues. V was cut by 6 bases and J by 8 bases, with 16 bases left in between. CDR3 region: CASRGTPGKGYTF. The CDR3 coding sequence is TGTGCCAGCAGAGGGACTCCCGGAAAGGGCTACACCTTC.

The rearrangement joins TRBV5-1 to TRBJ2-7; D might be TRBD2 (5 bases). This CDR3 has 16 amino acids. The germline CDR1 and CDR2 sequences are SGHRS and YFSETQ. Between the trimmed V and J ends, which lost 0 bases and 2 bases, there was a span of 15 bases. CDR3 in DNA: TGCGCCAGCAGCTTGGGGGCTAGCTCGATTACCTACGAGCAGTACTTC. This sequence encodes CASSLGASSITYEQYF.

For the CDR3, the DNA is TGTGCTAGTGGTTTGTGGAGGAGGGCGGGGTGCAATCAGCCCCAGCATTTT. The encoded protein is CASGLWRRAGCNQPQHF. V usage is TRBV12-5 and J usage is TRBJ1-5, with D uncertain. Trimming removed 2 bases from V and 2 bases from J, with 16 bases in between. Germline loops: CDR1 LGHNT, CDR2 FRNRAP. This CDR3 spans 17 amino acids.

The CDR3 DNA reads TGTGCCAGCAGTACCATACCGGGACTAGCCTACAATGAGCAGTTCTTC. This codes for CASSTIPGLAYNEQFF. The gene calls are TRBV27 and TRBJ2-1; TRBD2 matches 8 bases. The V gene's germline CDR1 is MNHEY and CDR2 SMNVEV (reference sequence). This CDR3 has 16 residues. The V segment lost 5 bases and the J segment 2 bases; nucleotides outside the gene matches: 8.

The chain couples TRBV2 to TRBJ1-4; TRBD1 is a possible D gene (6 bases). Trimming removed 9 bases at V and 5 bases at J, with 10 bases between. The CDR3 length is 12 residues. Germline CDR1 SNHLY, CDR2 FYNNEI. This chain's CDR3 is CARGTLNEKLFF. The CDR3, as DNA: TGTGCCAGGGGGACATTGAATGAAAAACTGTTTTTT. The full variable domain, with the rest looked up from reference TRBV2 and TRBJ1-4, is EPEVTQTPSHQVTQMGQEVILRCVPISNHLYFYWYRQILGQKVEFLVSFYNNEISEKSEIFDDQFSVERPDGSNFTLKIRSTKLEDSAMYFCARGTLNEKLFFGSGTQLSVL.

This sequence joins TRBV30 and TRBJ1-4, with 9 bases fitting TRBD1. CDR3 length: 15 amino acids. Germline CDR1 and CDR2: GTSNPN and SVGIG (reference sequence). V was clipped by 1 base and J by 7 bases; unmatched bases: 7. The CDR3 spells CAWSGGQGLGEKLFF. Written as DNA, the CDR3 is TGTGCCTGGAGTGGTGGACAGGGGCTGGGTGAAAAACTGTTTTTT.

The chain is built from TRBV7-2 and TRBJ2-1; 10 bases line up with TRBD2. The CDR3 consists of 15 residues. Trimming took 4 bases from V and 3 from J; bases not matched to a gene: 3. Looked up from germline, CDR1 is SGHTA and CDR2 is FQGNSA. The CDR3 DNA reads as TGTGCCAGCAGCTCGACTAGCGGGCACTACAATGAGCAGTTCTTC. Protein: CASSSTSGHYNEQFF.

The rearrangement uses TRBV13 and TRBJ1-2; unclear D gene. Trimming shortened V by 0 bases and J by 8 bases, and 10 bases separated the two germline ends. CDR1 PRHDT and CDR2 FYEKMQ come from the germline V gene (reference sequence). This CDR3 comprises 13 residues. The CDR3 here is CASSLGLSGGYTF. The DNA of the CDR3 is TGTGCCAGCAGCTTAGGCCTGTCGGGGGGCTACACCTTC.

The chain links TRBV19 to TRBJ1-1; TRBD1 aligns across 7 bases. Germline CDR1 is LNHDA and CDR2 is SQIVND (reference sequence). This CDR3 contains 16 residues. The V gene end was trimmed by 7 bases and the J gene end by 4 bases; junction bases not matched to a gene: 15. DNA for the CDR3: TGTGCCAGTATCCCTATACAGGGGAAGGAGAGCACTGAAGCTTTCTTT. This encodes CASIPIQGKESTEAFF.

This clone was counted once. This chain connects TRBV24-1 to TRBJ2-5; D is ambiguous. Between the trimmed V and J ends, which lost 9 bases and 4 bases, there was a span of 20 bases. CDR3 length equals 15 residues. In germline, CDR1 is KGHDR, CDR2 SFDVKD. Here the CDR3 DNA reads TGTGCCACCTCAAGTGCAGTCACAGTAATAGAGACCCAGTACTTC. It specifies CATSSAVTVIETQYF.

This sequence joins TRBV30 and TRBJ2-2, with 8 bases identical to TRBD1. V lost 8 bases and J lost 5; bases outside the gene matches: 7. Looked up from germline, CDR1 is GTSNPN and CDR2 is SVGIG (reference sequence). This CDR3 region has 13 residues. The CDR3: CARGTGGTGELFF. For the CDR3, the DNA is TGTGCCCGGGGAACAGGGGGGACCGGGGAGCTGTTTTTT.

The chain is built from TRBV7-3 and TRBJ1-2; D uncertain. Germline CDR1 SGHTA, CDR2 FQGTGA. V lost 2 bases and J 7 bases, leaving 8 bases between the germline ends. This CDR3 spans 12 amino acids. CDR3 bases: TGTGCCAGCAGCTTACGTGGCGGTGGCTACACCTTC. Translating gives CASSLRGGGYTF. The full variable domain, rest sourced from reference TRBV7-3 and TRBJ1-2, is GAGVSQTPSNKVTEKGKYVELRCDPISGHTALYWYRQSLGQGPEFLIYFQGTGAADDSGLPNDRFFAVRPEGSVSTLKIQRTERGDSAVYLCASSLRGGGYTFGSGTRLTVV.

The chain recombines TRBV15 with TRBJ2-1; 7 positions agree with TRBD2. The germline V gene has CDR1 LNHNV and CDR2 YYDKDF (reference sequence). This CDR3 is 19 amino acids long. J gave up 6 bases and V 5 bases, and 22 bases lay outside the gene matches. The CDR3 region has the DNA TGTGCCACCAGCGGCCCCCCTTGGGCTAGCGGAGATGCTTCCAATGAGCAGTTCTTC. Amino acids: CATSGPPWASGDASNEQFF.